Detailed here is one TCR beta chain. Its antigen remains unknown. The data belong to a study of T cell responses to AZD1222 COVID-19 vaccine. General study findings and limits: Sampled repertoires all dated from after the peak T cell response. Unmutated variant regions reportedly attract nearly half of all spike-specific TCRs. Compared with day 0, the breadth and depth of the Spike-specific TCR repertoire rose significantly after two doses of AZD1222. CD4 TCRs linked to vaccination spanned spike, dominating at 160-218 and 743-854.

Germline CDR1 MNHNY, CDR2 SVGAGI (reference sequence). Trimming took off 7 bases at V and 3 bases at J, with 13 bases between the two ends. The CDR3 loop spans 13 amino acids. Profiled with immunoSEQ multiplex PCR; TCRdb holds only in-frame clones, not every one. The table includes roughly 150,000 clones, roughly 91% detected once. The source of this sequence is an adult in good health. The sample was peripheral blood, taken on day 0 of AZD1222 vaccination. V usage is TRBV6-6 and J usage is TRBJ2-7, with a weak D call TRBD2 (7 bases). The CDR3 sequence is CASTRGAYYEQYF. DNA for the CDR3: TGTGCCAGCACCCGGGGGGCTTACTACGAGCAGTACTTC.